One and the same sample provided the 15 T cell receptor beta chains below, sequenced in a study of T cells in localized non-small cell lung cancer. The method was immunoSEQ multiplex PCR; TCRdb's version includes in-frame clones alone and lacks a portion of them. This sample yields more than 3,500 clones, of which about 25% are seen a single time; about 8% belongs to the top ten. The material was lung tumor tissue, obtained before any cancer treatment. The receptors were sampled from a male donor at least 60 years old with stage I lung adenocarcinoma.

This clone was counted only a few times. The chain is built from TRBV6-8 and TRBJ2-7; D is undetermined. Germline V gene data show CDR1 as MNHGY and CDR2 as SAAAGT. The length of the CDR3 is 16 residues. V lost 2 bases and J 3 bases, leaving 17 bases between the germline ends. CDR3 coding DNA: TGTGCCAGCAGTTACGCCTCTAGTAACAGCCTCTACGAGCAGTACTTC. Translating it yields CASSYASSNSLYEQYF.

This clone has more than one count but fewer than ten. The rearrangement uses TRBV11-3 and TRBJ1-3; TRBD1 matches 8 bases. In germline, CDR1 is SGHNT, CDR2 YENEEA. This CDR3 spans 15 amino acids. V was clipped by 5 bases and J by 4 bases; unmatched bases: 7. CDR3 sequence reads: CASSGQGAGGNTIYF. CDR3 nucleotide sequence: TGTGCCAGCAGCGGTCAGGGGGCCGGGGGAAACACCATATATTTT.

In nucleotides, the CDR3 is TGTGCCAGCAGCTTAGGACAGCAACTCTATGGCTACACCTTC. Its translation is CASSLGQQLYGYTF. V usage is TRBV11-3 and J usage is TRBJ1-2; possible D gene TRBD1, 5 bases. This CDR3 comprises 14 residues. Germline CDR1 SGHNT, CDR2 YENEEA. V was shortened by 1 base and J by 4 bases, with 10 bases between the two germline ends.

V gene TRBV29-1 combines with J gene TRBJ2-5, with TRBD2 matching over 7 bases. This CDR3 contains 12 residues. Germline V gene data show CDR1 as SQVTM and CDR2 as ANQGSEA. The V and J ends lost 5 bases and 5 bases, in that order; junction bases with no gene match: 5. CDR3 amino acids: CSVQTSTETQYF. CDR3 DNA sequence: TGCAGCGTTCAGACTAGCACGGAGACCCAGTACTTC.

This clone was counted only a few times. The gene calls are TRBV11-3 and TRBJ1-1; perhaps TRBD1 as D (5 bases). This CDR3 has 14 residues. The V gene lost 5 bases and the J gene lost 3 bases, with 13 bases spanning the gap. Germline-derived CDR1 and CDR2 are SGHNT and YENEEA. CDR3 in amino acids: CASSLREGDTEAFF. As DNA, the CDR3 is TGTGCCAGCAGCCTCCGGGAAGGGGACACTGAAGCTTTCTTT.

This rearrangement joins TRBV29-1 to TRBJ2-7; D is unresolved. The CDR3 has 13 amino acids. V dropped 3 bases and J dropped 5 bases, with 14 bases sitting between them. Germline-derived CDR1 and CDR2 are SQVTM and ANQGSEA. The CDR3 DNA sequence: TGCAGCGTTGACGAGGTCGGCCTGAACGAGCAGTACTTC. It specifies CSVDEVGLNEQYF.

The chain links TRBV9 to TRBJ1-6; weak D call: TRBD1 (5 bases). V lost 2 bases, J lost 1 base, and 7 bases lay in between. The CDR3 is 15 residues long. Germline V lookup: CDR1 SGDLS, CDR2 YYNGEE. The DNA for the CDR3 is TGTGCCAGCAGCGTGCAGGGTTCCTATAATTCACCCCTCCACTTT. It yields the protein CASSVQGSYNSPLHF.

The CDR3 sequence is CASTDRAENTEAFF. The CDR3, as DNA: TGTGCCAGTACCGACAGGGCCGAGAACACTGAAGCTTTCTTT. The chain joins TRBV19 to TRBJ1-1; 7 bases line up with TRBD1. The germline V gene encodes CDR1 LNHDA and CDR2 SQIVND (reference sequence). The CDR3 length is 14 residues. V shed 7 bases and J 1 base; nucleotides not matched to a gene: 6.

The V gene is TRBV11-3, the J gene TRBJ2-7, with 8 bases lining up with TRBD2. Trimming took 5 bases from V and 1 from J; bases not matched to a gene: 4. Germline CDR1 is SGHNT and CDR2 is YENEEA. The CDR3 loop spans 14 amino acids. CDR3 nucleotides: TGTGCCAGCAGCCCACGGGGGGGATCCTACGAGCAGTACTTC. This gives the protein CASSPRGGSYEQYF.

This clone has a handful of counts. The gene calls are TRBV11-3 and TRBJ1-5; tentatively, D is TRBD1 (5 bases). Germline lookup yields CDR1 SGHNT and CDR2 YENEEA. The CDR3 has 15 amino acids. The V end lost 1 base, the J end lost 3 bases, and 10 bases lay between the germline ends. The CDR3 sequence is CASSLGGSPNQPQHF. CDR3 nucleotide sequence: TGTGCCAGCAGCTTAGGGGGGTCCCCCAATCAGCCCCAGCATTTT.

This sequence joins TRBV18 and TRBJ1-1; D is unresolved. The germline CDR1 and CDR2 sequences are KGHSH and LQKENI. The V end lost 10 bases, the J end lost 6 bases, and 21 bases lay between the germline ends. This CDR3 has 14 amino acids. CDR3 DNA sequence: TGTGCCACCCTCCCCGCGGTCGGGTTTTCTGAAGCTTTCTTT. Translating it yields CATLPAVGFSEAFF.

The genes are TRBV18 and TRBJ2-4, with D maybe TRBD1 (5 bases). This CDR3 spans 16 amino acids. V was shortened by 5 bases and J by 1 base, with 15 bases between the two germline ends. CDR1 and CDR2 (germline): KGHSH, LQKENI. CDR3 sequence (DNA): TGTGCCAGCTCATGGGGCCAAGGGTCGGCCAAAAACATTCAGTACTTC. It is translated as CASSWGQGSAKNIQYF.

This clone has only a few counts. The chain combines TRBV6-8 with TRBJ1-3; TRBD1 might be the D (6 bases). Trimming took 5 bases from V and 8 from J, leaving 19 bases between them. Germline CDR1 and CDR2: MNHGY and SAAAGT. The CDR3 is 15 amino acids. In nucleotides, the CDR3 is TGTGCCAGCAGTGGGGGCGGGGCGGCCGAAGACACCATATATTTT. As protein: CASSGGGAAEDTIYF.

The gene calls are TRBV4-1 and TRBJ2-7; the D is unclear. The V gene lost 0 bases and the J gene lost 3 bases, with 12 bases spanning the gap. This CDR3 region has 15 residues. Per the germline V gene, CDR1 is MGHRA and CDR2 is YSYEKL. In nucleotides, the CDR3 is TGCGCCAGCAGCCAAGATCAAGACGGTTACTACGAGCAGTACTTC. Its protein is CASSQDQDGYYEQYF.

The rearrangement links TRBV19 to TRBJ2-2, with D perhaps being TRBD1 or TRBD2 (6 bases each). V was cut by 4 bases and J by 5 bases, with 14 bases left in between. The CDR3 consists of 15 residues. Germline assignment: CDR1 LNHDA and CDR2 SQIVND (reference sequence). Written as DNA, the CDR3 is TGTGCCAGTAGTAGGGGGGCCCGGATGACCGGGGAGCTGTTTTTT. It translates to CASSRGARMTGELFF.